This TCR beta chain was sequenced for a study of T cell changes during pregnancy in multiple sclerosis. Assay: immunoSEQ multiplex PCR; the TCRdb copy retains only in-frame clones and omits some. The sample comprises tens of thousands of clones, about 94% of which are singletons, and less than 2% rests with the top ten. This CDR3 is built from 15 residues. Germline trimming cut 5 bases from V and 7 bases from J; bases unmatched to any gene: 9. Germline lookup yields CDR1 SGDLS and CDR2 YYNGEE. This sample comprised peripheral blood, obtained in the third trimester of pregnancy. The chain employs TRBV9 and TRBJ2-2; 9 bases line up with TRBD2. This clonotype originated in a female donor with multiple sclerosis, enrolled in a pregnancy study. The CDR3, as DNA: TGTGCCAGCAGTTCCGCGGGAGGGCCCTTCGGGGAGCTGTTTTTT. This gives the protein CASSSAGGPFGELFF.